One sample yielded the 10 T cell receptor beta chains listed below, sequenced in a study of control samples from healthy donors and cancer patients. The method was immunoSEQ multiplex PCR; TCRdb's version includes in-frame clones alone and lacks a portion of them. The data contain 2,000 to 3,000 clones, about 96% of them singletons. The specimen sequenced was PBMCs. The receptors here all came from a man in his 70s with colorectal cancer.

CDR3 bases: TGTGCCAGCAGTAAGCCGGGACTGGCCGCCGAGCAGTACTTC. It specifies CASSKPGLAAEQYF. The chain couples TRBV6-5 to TRBJ2-7; maybe TRBD2 (6 bases). This CDR3 has 14 residues. V lost 5 bases and J 6 bases, leaving 17 bases between the germline ends. CDR1 is MNHEY, CDR2 SVGAGI, per germline.

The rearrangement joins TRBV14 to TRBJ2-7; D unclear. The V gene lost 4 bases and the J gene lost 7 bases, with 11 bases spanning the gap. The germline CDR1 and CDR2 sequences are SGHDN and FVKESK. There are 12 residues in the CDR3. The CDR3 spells CASSPSTLEQYF. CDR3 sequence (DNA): TGTGCCAGCAGCCCTTCTACGTTGGAGCAGTACTTC.

The CDR3 DNA sequence: TGTGCCAGCAGCCCCAAGGGGGGGCGTGGTCAGCCCCAGCATTTT. It translates to CASSPKGGRGQPQHF. The V call is TRBV13, the J call TRBJ1-5; tentatively, D is TRBD1 (6 bases). With 5 bases removed from V and 6 bases from J, the gap between germline ends came to 17 bases. Germline CDR1 PRHDT, CDR2 FYEKMQ (reference sequence). The CDR3 has 15 amino acids. Supplemented by reference TRBV13 and TRBJ1-5, the full variable domain reads AAGVIQSPRHLIKEKRETATLKCYPIPRHDTVYWYQQGPGQDPQFLISFYEKMQSDKGSIPDRFSAQQFSDYHSELNMSSLELGDSALYFCASSPKGGRGQPQHFGDGTRLSIL.

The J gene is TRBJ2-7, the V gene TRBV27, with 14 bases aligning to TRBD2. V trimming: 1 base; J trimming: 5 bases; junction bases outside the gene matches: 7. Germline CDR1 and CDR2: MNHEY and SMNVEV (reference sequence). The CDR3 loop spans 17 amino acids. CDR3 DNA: TGTGCCAGCAGTTTATTTCCCGGACTAGCGGGGGGAAACGAGCAGTACTTC. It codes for CASSLFPGLAGGNEQYF.

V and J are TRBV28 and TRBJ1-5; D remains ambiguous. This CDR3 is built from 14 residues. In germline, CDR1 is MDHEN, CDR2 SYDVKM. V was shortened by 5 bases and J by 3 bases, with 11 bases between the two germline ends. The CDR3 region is CASSPPGNNQPQHF. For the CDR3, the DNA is TGTGCCAGCAGTCCGCCCGGGAACAATCAGCCCCAGCATTTT.

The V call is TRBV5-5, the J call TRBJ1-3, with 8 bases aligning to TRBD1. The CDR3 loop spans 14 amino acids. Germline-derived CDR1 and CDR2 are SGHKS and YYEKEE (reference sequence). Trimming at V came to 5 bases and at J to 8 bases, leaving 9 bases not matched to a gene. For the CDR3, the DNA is TGTGCCAGCAGACCTATAACAGGGGGGCACACCATATATTTT. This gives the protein CASRPITGGHTIYF.

The CDR3 sequence: CASSGQFNQPQHF. The CDR3 DNA is TGCGCCAGCAGTGGACAGTTCAATCAGCCCCAGCATTTT. V is TRBV10-2 and J is TRBJ1-5, with D maybe TRBD1 (5 bases). Trimming cost V 4 bases and J 3 bases, with 7 bases left between them. The CDR3 covers 13 residues. Germline CDR1 WSHSY, CDR2 SAAADI.

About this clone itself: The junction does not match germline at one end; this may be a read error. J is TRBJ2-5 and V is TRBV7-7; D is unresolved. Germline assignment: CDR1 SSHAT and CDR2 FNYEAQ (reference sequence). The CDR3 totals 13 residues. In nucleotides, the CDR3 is TGTGCTAGCAGTCCCGGACACCAAGAGACCCAGTACTTC. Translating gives CASSPGHQETQYF.

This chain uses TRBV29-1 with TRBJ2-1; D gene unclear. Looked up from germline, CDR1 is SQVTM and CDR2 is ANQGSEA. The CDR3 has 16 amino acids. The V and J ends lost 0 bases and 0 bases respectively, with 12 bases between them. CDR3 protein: CSVEENNDRSYNEQFF. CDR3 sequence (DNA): TGCAGCGTTGAAGAGAACAACGACCGCTCCTACAATGAGCAGTTCTTC.

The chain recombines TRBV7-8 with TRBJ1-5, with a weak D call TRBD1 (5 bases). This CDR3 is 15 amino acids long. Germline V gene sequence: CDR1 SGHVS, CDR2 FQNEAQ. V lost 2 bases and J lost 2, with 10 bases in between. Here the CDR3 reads CASSLNWGGNQPQHF. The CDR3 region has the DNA TGTGCCAGCAGCTTAAATTGGGGGGGCAATCAGCCCCAGCATTTT.